A single sample gave rise to the 20 T cell receptor beta chains below, sequenced in a study of blood T cell repertoires in COVID-19. Assay: immunoSEQ multiplex PCR; the TCRdb copy retains only in-frame clones and omits some. The data contain around 470,000 clones, roughly 89% of them seen just once; the ten biggest clones take up about 0.91%. Source material: peripheral blood. The receptors shown here come from a man aged 18 to 29 with COVID-19, enrolled during active disease.

V and J are TRBV6-5 and TRBJ2-7; a weak D match, TRBD2 (6 bases). This CDR3 spans 14 amino acids. From germline, CDR1 is MNHEY and CDR2 SVGAGI. With 0 bases removed from V and 2 bases from J, the gap between germline ends came to 8 bases. The DNA for the CDR3 is TGTGCCAGCAGTTACTCGGGGAGGACCTACGAGCAGTACTTC. Translated, it gives CASSYSGRTYEQYF.

The V and J genes are TRBV5-8 and TRBJ2-7; 7 bases agree with TRBD2. There are 14 residues in the CDR3. Germline lookup yields CDR1 SGHTS and CDR2 YDEGEE. V gave up 0 bases and J gave up 2 bases; unmatched junction bases: 2. The CDR3 protein is CASSLGGLAYEQYF. As DNA, the CDR3 is TGTGCCAGCAGCTTGGGTGGACTAGCCTACGAGCAGTACTTC.

This rearrangement joins TRBV3-1 (or the pseudogene TRBV3-2) to TRBJ2-5; possibly TRBD2 for D (6 bases). V lost 2 bases and J 3 bases, leaving 10 bases between the germline ends. The germline CDR1 and CDR2 sequences are LGHDT and YNNKEL (reference sequence). The CDR3 is made up of 14 amino acids. The CDR3 nucleotides are TGTGCCAGCAGCCAATCGGCGGGAAAAGAGACCCAGTACTTC. This encodes CASSQSAGKETQYF.

The J gene is TRBJ2-2, the V gene TRBV9, with TRBD2 matching 16 bases. Germline V lookup: CDR1 SGDLS, CDR2 YYNGEE. The length of the CDR3 is 19 residues. Losses at the gene ends were 3 bases for V and 5 bases for J; bases not matched to a gene: 10. Written as DNA, the CDR3 is TGTGCCAGCAGCGAGGGACTAGCGGGAGGGCCGGTGTGGACCGGGGAGCTGTTTTTT. Encoded protein: CASSEGLAGGPVWTGELFF.

The DNA for the CDR3 is TGCGCCAGCAGCTTGGGACTAGCGGGGGGGCGAGAGACCCAGTACTTC. Protein sequence: CASSLGLAGGRETQYF. The rearrangement links TRBV5-1 to TRBJ2-5; 14 bases fit TRBD2. Trimming removed 0 bases from V and 4 bases from J; junction bases left unmatched: 2. Germline lookup yields CDR1 SGHRS and CDR2 YFSETQ. This CDR3 region has 16 residues.

The chain links TRBV15 to TRBJ1-6; 8 nucleotides agree with TRBD1. V dropped 3 bases and J dropped 6; count of bases not matched to a gene: 4. Germline V gene sequence: CDR1 LNHNV, CDR2 YYDKDF (reference sequence). The CDR3 extends over 15 amino acids. The CDR3 DNA follows: TGTGCCACCAGCAGCGGGGACAGGTCTAATTCACCCCTCCACTTT. Translated: CATSSGDRSNSPLHF.

The chain employs TRBV24-1 and TRBJ1-2; 8 nucleotides line up with TRBD1. Germline V lookup: CDR1 KGHDR, CDR2 SFDVKD. V shed 3 bases, J shed 8 bases, and the junction held 16 bases outside the gene matches. The CDR3 is made up of 17 amino acids. CDR3 nucleotides: TGTGCCACCAGTGATAACCGGCCGGGACAGGCCCCGGGGGGCTACACCTTC. Translated: CATSDNRPGQAPGGYTF.

The chain recombines TRBV28 with TRBJ2-7; 7 nucleotides agree with TRBD1. J was trimmed by 0 bases and V by 1 base; bases with no gene match: 3. Germline-derived CDR1 and CDR2 are MDHEN and SYDVKM. This CDR3 is 15 amino acids long. The CDR3 protein is CASSLYGTASYEQYF. The CDR3 DNA reads TGTGCCAGCAGTTTATACGGGACAGCCTCCTACGAGCAGTACTTC. Filled out from reference TRBV28 and TRBJ2-7, the complete variable domain reads DVKVTQSSRYLVKRTGEKVFLECVQDMDHENMFWYRQDPGLGLRLIYFSYDVKMKEKGDIPEGYSVSREKKERFSLILESASTNQTSMYLCASSLYGTASYEQYFGPGTRLTVT.

The chain recombines TRBV25-1 with TRBJ1-2; D call uncertain. The germline V and J ends were trimmed by 2 bases and 0 bases, with 13 bases remaining between them. Germline loops: CDR1 MGHDK, CDR2 SYGVNS. This CDR3 contains 16 residues. The CDR3 bases are TGTGCCAGCAGTGAAAATTTTCCCTCCTCTAACTATGGCTACACCTTC. This translates into CASSENFPSSNYGYTF.

V gene TRBV29-1 combines with J gene TRBJ2-7, with TRBD2 identical over 7 bases. Germline V gene sequence: CDR1 SQVTM, CDR2 ANQGSEA. The CDR3 is made up of 11 amino acids. The trim removed 7 bases at V and 5 bases at J, leaving 5 bases unmatched. The CDR3 region is CSGRTRNEQYF. The CDR3 DNA is TGCAGCGGTCGGACTAGGAACGAGCAGTACTTC.

The J gene is TRBJ1-2, the V gene TRBV11-1, with 9 bases fitting TRBD1. The V segment lost 6 bases and the J segment 7 bases; nucleotides outside the gene matches: 6. The germline V gene encodes CDR1 SGHAT and CDR2 FQDESV (reference sequence). This CDR3 spans 13 amino acids. This CDR3 is CASSSRDRVGYTF. CDR3 nucleotides: TGTGCCAGCAGTTCCCGGGACAGGGTTGGCTACACCTTC.

V is TRBV6-5 and J is TRBJ2-1; 8 positions match TRBD2. Per germline, CDR1 MNHEY and CDR2 SVGAGI. CDR3 length equals 13 residues. After removal of 6 bases from V and 7 bases from J, the junction contained 5 bases not matched to a gene. The CDR3 region is CASSLQRGNEQFF. The CDR3 nucleotides read TGTGCCAGCAGCCTGCAGCGGGGGAATGAGCAGTTCTTC.

This chain uses TRBV29-1 with TRBJ1-2; 7 bases match TRBD1. This CDR3 is built from 13 residues. After removal of 6 bases from V and 4 bases from J, the junction contained 8 bases not matched to a gene. Germline CDR1 and CDR2: SQVTM and ANQGSEA. The CDR3: CSVSAGGLYGYTF. For the CDR3, the DNA is TGCAGCGTATCGGCAGGGGGTCTCTATGGCTACACCTTC.

This sequence joins TRBV16 and TRBJ2-4, with D possibly being TRBD1 (5 bases). The CDR3 covers 16 residues. Trimming took off 3 bases at V and 0 bases at J, with 12 bases between the two ends. CDR1 KGHSY and CDR2 FQNENV come from the germline V gene. In nucleotides, the CDR3 is TGTGCCAGCAGCCAGGGGCAGGATATAGCCAAAAACATTCAGTACTTC. Its protein is CASSQGQDIAKNIQYF.

The chain uses TRBV20-1 and TRBJ2-7; the D is unclear. V lost 6 bases to trimming and J lost 4 bases, with 10 bases between them. Germline V gives CDR1 DFQATT, CDR2 SNEGSKA (reference sequence). The CDR3 length is 11 residues. The CDR3 region has the DNA TGCAGTGCAGCTAACGATTACGAGCAGTACTTC. Translation: CSAANDYEQYF.

This clone was seen a single time. CDR3 loop: CATSEPTSAPASYNEQFF. The DNA of the CDR3 is TGTGCCACCAGTGAACCAACTAGCGCCCCTGCCTCCTACAATGAGCAGTTCTTC. The V and J genes are TRBV24-1 and TRBJ2-1; 7 bases agree with TRBD2. J lost 0 bases, V lost 4 bases, and 11 bases had no gene match. The CDR3 has 18 amino acids. Germline CDR1 and CDR2: KGHDR and SFDVKD.

The genes are TRBV6-5 and TRBJ2-1; the D is unclear. V was cut by 0 bases and J by 6 bases, with 12 bases left in between. This CDR3 is 15 amino acids long. The germline V gene encodes CDR1 MNHEY and CDR2 SVGAGI. The CDR3, as DNA: TGTGCCAGCAGTTACTCCCTTGTAGATTTCAATGAGCAGTTCTTC. This translates into CASSYSLVDFNEQFF.

The chain carries TRBV28 and TRBJ2-7, with 13 bases lining up with TRBD2. V dropped 6 bases and J dropped 3; count of bases not matched to a gene: 8. The CDR3 has 16 amino acids. The germline CDR1 and CDR2 sequences are MDHEN and SYDVKM. The CDR3 protein is CASRGGGTSGNYEQYF. For the CDR3, the DNA is TGTGCCAGCAGGGGTGGAGGGACTAGCGGGAACTACGAGCAGTACTTC.

The rearrangement joins TRBV18 to TRBJ2-2; perhaps TRBD1 as D (5 bases). Germline V CDR1 and CDR2: KGHSH, LQKENI. V was shortened by 4 bases and J by 3 bases, with 12 bases between the two germline ends. This CDR3 has 15 residues. Here the CDR3 reads CASSQDKTHTGELFF. The DNA of the CDR3 is TGTGCCAGCTCACAGGACAAGACACACACCGGGGAGCTGTTTTTT.

The genes are TRBV2 and TRBJ2-5; 7 bases are shared with TRBD2. The germline gives CDR1 SNHLY, CDR2 FYNNEI. The J segment lost 1 base and the V segment lost 7 bases, leaving 9 bases of the junction unmatched. The CDR3 extends over 15 amino acids. The chain's CDR3 is CASTGGLAVQETQYF. Written as DNA, the CDR3 is TGTGCCAGCACCGGTGGGCTAGCGGTCCAAGAGACCCAGTACTTC.